The entry below describes one T cell receptor (beta chain). It lacks a known antigen. No much larger clonotype is one base removed from it; base qualities were not supplied. From its cysteine to its phenylalanine, the CDR3 spans 15 amino acids. Only the CDR3 DNA stays, 45 bases, in frame from base 1. The trim is 4 bases for V and 2 bases for J, with a gap of 12 bases between the germline ends. The germline V gene provides CDR1 SGHRS and CDR2 YFSETQ. The record originates from a study of blood T cell repertoires in COVID-19 (dated by TCRdb to the early 2020s). The study in broad terms: Samples from collaborators originated in the United States, Italy and Spain and spanned both the acute and convalescent phases of COVID-19. HLA class I and class II types, where available, came from metadata supplied by the sample provider rather than from assay-based typing. The repertoires were made available in a free public database intended to serve as a resource for research on the immune response to SARS-CoV-2. The prospective study material was composed of cDNA or gDNA derived from T cells, B-cell-depleted T cells, or PBMCs. The dataset comprised deeply sampled blood TCRbeta repertoires from subjects exposed to, actively infected with, or recovered from COVID-19. Samples were obtained from the ongoing ImmuneRACE study (first 160 participants) and from 1,254 subjects provided by 6 global collaborators. Sample metadata almost always included a de-identified subject ID, COVID-19 status, age in years and sex.

Overall study results and their limits: How much clinical and demographic metadata was included differed by source and by participant, and the metadata was provided uncurated.

The collaborating institutions used their own protocols to collect whole blood in K2EDTA tubes. For TCRbeta analysis, collaborators shipped samples as frozen whole blood, isolated PBMCs, or DNA extracted from either of those sample types. The immunoSEQ Assay, a bias-controlled multiplex PCR, was used to amplify TCRbeta CDR3 regions from genomic DNA. The paper's processing steps were these. Within the assay, amplification of reference gene primers was used to estimate how many nucleated cells each sample contained. To quantify the absolute abundance of each unique TCRbeta CDR3 rearrangement, sequence reads were collapsed and filtered. For each sample, productive Simpson clonality was calculated by taking the square root of Simpson's diversity index across productive rearrangements. The source is immuneACCESS, and TCRdb retained only in-frame sequences with V and J called. Part of the clones is not carried over; for the studies checked, unresolved V genes explain less than half of this, and the remainder is unexplained. That table supplies the V and J calls and clone size; D and trimming were determined from the DNA. Recorded for this sample are 88,000 or so clones; roughly three quarters of them occurred a single time. Clones ranked in the top ten supply about 24% of the sample.

This sequence uses TRBV5-1 and TRBJ2-2; the D segment could be TRBD1, given 6 matching bases. The origin of this receptor is a human donor in a cohort sampled during active COVID-19. Input material: peripheral blood. The CDR3 is CASSRGQSNTGELFF. The nucleotide sequence is given as TGCGCCAGCAGCAGAGGACAGAGCAACACCGGGGAGCTGTTTTTT.